This section outlines one T cell receptor (beta chain) sequence together with its context. What it binds is unknown. This entry comes from a study of T cells in Graves' hyperthyroidism and ophthalmopathy. Study-wide results and caveats: Most clonotypes expanded in the thyroid (above 0.001) were also present in blood. Onset of ophthalmopathy came a median around 6.2 months after the model predicted it.

After removal of 7 bases from V and 2 bases from J, the junction contained 9 bases not matched to a gene. This CDR3 has 15 residues. CDR1 is SGHAT and CDR2 is FQNNGV in the germline V gene. RNA transcripts provided the source from which TCR beta CDR3 regions were amplified. In the first-round RT-PCR of the TCR CDR3, the HTBI primer set was used. A single record per CDR3 protein comes from TCRdb applying MiXCR to the multiplex PCR reads. The repertoire has a few hundred thousand distinct CDR3 sequences, roughly a fifth of them found once; the top ten carry just under 40%. Exclusion of a patient resulted from uncontrolled infection, other autoimmune disease, pregnancy or lactation.

Sequenced sample: blood. The gene calls are TRBV11-2 and TRBJ2-7, with 9 bases fitting TRBD1. This sequence was found in a man aged 50-59 years with Graves' ophthalmopathy. DNA for the CDR3: TGTGCCAGCACTTCACAGGGGGCGGGGGCCTACGAGCAGTACTTC. Amino acids: CASTSQGAGAYEQYF. Full variable domain (missing parts from reference TRBV11-2 and TRBJ2-7): EAGVAQSPRYKIIEKRQSVAFWCNPISGHATLYWYQQILGQGPKLLIQFQNNGVVDDSQLPKDRFSAERLKGVDSTLKIQPAKLEDSAVYLCASTSQGAGAYEQYFGPGTRLTVT.